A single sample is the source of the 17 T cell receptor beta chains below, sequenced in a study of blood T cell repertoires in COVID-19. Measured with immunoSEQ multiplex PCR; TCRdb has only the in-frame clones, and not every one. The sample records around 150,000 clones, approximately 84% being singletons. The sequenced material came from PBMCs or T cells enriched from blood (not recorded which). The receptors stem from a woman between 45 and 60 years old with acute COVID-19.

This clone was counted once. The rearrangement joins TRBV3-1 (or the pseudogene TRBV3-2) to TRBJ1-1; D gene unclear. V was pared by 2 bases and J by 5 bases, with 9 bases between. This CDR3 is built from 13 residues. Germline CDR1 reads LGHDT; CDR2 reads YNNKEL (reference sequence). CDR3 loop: CASSQRQNTEAFF. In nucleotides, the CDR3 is TGTGCCAGCAGCCAAAGACAAAATACTGAAGCTTTCTTT.

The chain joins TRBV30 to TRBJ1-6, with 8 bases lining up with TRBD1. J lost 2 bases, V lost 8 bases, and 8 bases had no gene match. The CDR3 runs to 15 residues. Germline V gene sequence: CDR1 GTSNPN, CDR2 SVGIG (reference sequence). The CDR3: CATRTGSTYNSPLHF. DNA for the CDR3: TGTGCCACCCGGACAGGGAGTACCTATAATTCACCCCTCCACTTT.

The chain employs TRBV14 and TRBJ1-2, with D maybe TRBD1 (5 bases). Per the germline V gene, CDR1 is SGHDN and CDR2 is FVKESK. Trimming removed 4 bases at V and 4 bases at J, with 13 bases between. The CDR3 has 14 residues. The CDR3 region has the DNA TGTGCCAGCAGCCGGAACAGGATTTTCTATGGCTACACCTTC. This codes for CASSRNRIFYGYTF. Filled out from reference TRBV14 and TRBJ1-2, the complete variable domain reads EAGVTQFPSHSVIEKGQTVTLRCDPISGHDNLYWYRRVMGKEIKFLLHFVKESKQDESGMPNNRFLAERTGGTYSTLKVQPAELEDSGVYFCASSRNRIFYGYTFGSGTRLTVV.

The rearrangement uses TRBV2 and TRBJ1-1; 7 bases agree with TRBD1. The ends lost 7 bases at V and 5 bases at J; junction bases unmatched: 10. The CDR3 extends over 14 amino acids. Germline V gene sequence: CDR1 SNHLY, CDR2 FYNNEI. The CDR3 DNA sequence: TGTGCCAGCAAGAGACAGGGCGGAAGGACTGAAGCTTTCTTT. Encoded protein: CASKRQGGRTEAFF.

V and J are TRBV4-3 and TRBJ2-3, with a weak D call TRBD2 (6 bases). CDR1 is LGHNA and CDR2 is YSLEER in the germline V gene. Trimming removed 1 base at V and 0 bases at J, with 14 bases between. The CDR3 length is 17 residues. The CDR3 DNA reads TGCGCCAGCAGCCAAGGTCGTCCGGGAGAAAGCACAGATACGCAGTATTTT. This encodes CASSQGRPGESTDTQYF.

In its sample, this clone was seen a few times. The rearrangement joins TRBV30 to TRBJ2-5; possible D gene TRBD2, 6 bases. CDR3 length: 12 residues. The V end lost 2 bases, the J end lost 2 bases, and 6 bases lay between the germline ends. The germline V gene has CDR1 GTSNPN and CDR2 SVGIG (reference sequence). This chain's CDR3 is CAWSRGQETQYF. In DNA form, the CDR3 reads TGTGCCTGGAGTCGGGGGCAAGAGACCCAGTACTTC.

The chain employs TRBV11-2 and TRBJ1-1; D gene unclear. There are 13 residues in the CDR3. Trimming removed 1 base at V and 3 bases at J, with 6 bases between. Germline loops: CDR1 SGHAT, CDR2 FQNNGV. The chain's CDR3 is CASSLAGYTEAFF. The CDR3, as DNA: TGTGCCAGCAGCTTAGCGGGGTACACTGAAGCTTTCTTT.

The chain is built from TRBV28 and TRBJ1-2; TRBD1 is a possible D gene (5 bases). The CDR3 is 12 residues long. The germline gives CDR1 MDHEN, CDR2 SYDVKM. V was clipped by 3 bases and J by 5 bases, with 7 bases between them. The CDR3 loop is CASSFAGYGYTF. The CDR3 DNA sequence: TGTGCCAGCAGTTTTGCAGGGTATGGCTACACCTTC.

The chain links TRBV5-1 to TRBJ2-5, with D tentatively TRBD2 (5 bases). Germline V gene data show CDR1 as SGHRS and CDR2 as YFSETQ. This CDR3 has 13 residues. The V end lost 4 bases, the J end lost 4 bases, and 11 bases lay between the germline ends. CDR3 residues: CASSPTGLETQYF. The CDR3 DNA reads TGCGCCAGCAGCCCGACGGGGTTAGAGACCCAGTACTTC.

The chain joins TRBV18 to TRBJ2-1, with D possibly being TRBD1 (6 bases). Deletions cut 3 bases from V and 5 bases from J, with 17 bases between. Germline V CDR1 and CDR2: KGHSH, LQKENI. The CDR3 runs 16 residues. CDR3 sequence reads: CASSPNSPGQNNEQFF. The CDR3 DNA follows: TGTGCCAGCTCACCGAATAGCCCGGGACAAAACAATGAGCAGTTCTTC.

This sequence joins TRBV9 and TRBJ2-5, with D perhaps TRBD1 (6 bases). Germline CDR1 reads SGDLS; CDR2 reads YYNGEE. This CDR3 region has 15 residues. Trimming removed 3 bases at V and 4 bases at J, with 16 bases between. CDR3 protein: CASSGGRVVGETQYF. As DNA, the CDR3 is TGTGCCAGCAGCGGGGGGCGGGTGGTGGGAGAGACCCAGTACTTC.

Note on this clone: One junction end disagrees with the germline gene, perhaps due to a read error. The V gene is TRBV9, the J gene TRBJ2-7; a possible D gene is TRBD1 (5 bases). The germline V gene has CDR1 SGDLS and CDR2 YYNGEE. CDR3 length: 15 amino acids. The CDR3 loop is CASSVGVDSSYGQYF. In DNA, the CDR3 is TGTGCCAGCAGCGTAGGGGTCGACAGCTCCTACGGGCAGTACTTC.

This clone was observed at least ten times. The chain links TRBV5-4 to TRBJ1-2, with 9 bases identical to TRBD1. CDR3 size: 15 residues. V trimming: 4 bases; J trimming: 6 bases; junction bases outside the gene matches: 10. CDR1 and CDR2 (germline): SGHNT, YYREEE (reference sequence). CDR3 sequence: CASSGNRGLSDGYTF. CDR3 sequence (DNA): TGTGCCAGCAGCGGTAACAGGGGGCTGTCAGATGGCTACACCTTC.

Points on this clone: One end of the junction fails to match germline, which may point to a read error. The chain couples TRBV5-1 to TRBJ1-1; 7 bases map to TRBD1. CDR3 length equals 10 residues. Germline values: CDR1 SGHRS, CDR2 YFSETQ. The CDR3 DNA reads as TGCGCCAGCAGCTTGGGGGACAGATCTTTT. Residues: CASSLGDRSF.

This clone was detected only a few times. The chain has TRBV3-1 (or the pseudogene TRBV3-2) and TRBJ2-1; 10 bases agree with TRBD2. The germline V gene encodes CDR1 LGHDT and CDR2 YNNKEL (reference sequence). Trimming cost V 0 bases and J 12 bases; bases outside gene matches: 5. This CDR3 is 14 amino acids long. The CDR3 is CASSQDASGSSQFF. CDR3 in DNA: TGTGCCAGCAGCCAAGATGCTAGCGGGAGCTCGCAGTTCTTC.

The CDR3 loop is CATSDRIAGVLGEQFF. CDR3 nucleotide sequence: TGTGCCACCAGTGATAGAATAGCGGGAGTTTTAGGGGAGCAGTTCTTC. The genes are TRBV24-1 and TRBJ2-1, with 9 nucleotides matching TRBD2. Looked up from germline, CDR1 is KGHDR and CDR2 is SFDVKD. The CDR3 contains 16 residues. V lost 3 bases, J lost 10 bases, and 12 bases stayed unmatched.

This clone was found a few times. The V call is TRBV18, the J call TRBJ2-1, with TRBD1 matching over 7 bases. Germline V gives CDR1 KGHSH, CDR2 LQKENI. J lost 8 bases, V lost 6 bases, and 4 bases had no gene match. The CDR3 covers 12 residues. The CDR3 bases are TGTGCCAGCTCGGAAACAGGGGATGAGCAGTTCTTC. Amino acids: CASSETGDEQFF.